A selection of T cell receptor beta chains follows, all from one sample in a study of OX40 agonist ivuxolimab in advanced cancers. Sequenced by immunoSEQ multiplex PCR; TCRdb stores in-frame clones only, minus some. Among fewer than 90,000 clones, around 87% were seen once, and the ten largest hold 2.5%. The sample was CD4+ or CD8+ T cells sorted from blood, taken in a trial of the OX40 agonist ivuxolimab. The receptor source for this set is an adult with an advanced solid tumor such as melanoma, head and neck, liver or kidney cancer. Each CDR3 is given with its conserved first and last residue. Fields, in order: clone size, J gene, V gene, D gene, CDR3 protein, CDR3 DNA. D genes are given only for firm matches. Only part of the rows carry a size: once, few, many, or a class if the clone is expanded.

size: -
J: TRBJ1-6
V: TRBV11-2
D: -
CDR3: CASSFQQGMNSPLHF
DNA: TGTGCCAGCAGCTTTCAACAGGGCATGAATTCACCCCTCCACTTT

size: once
J: TRBJ2-1
V: TRBV7-2
D: -
CDR3: CASRQGVEQFF
DNA: TGTGCCAGCAGACAAGGGGTAGAGCAGTTCTTC

size: -
J: TRBJ1-1
V: TRBV9
D: -
CDR3: CASSGRAGSTEAFF
DNA: TGTGCCAGCAGCGGGAGGGCAGGGTCTACTGAAGCTTTCTTT

size: -
J: TRBJ1-5
V: TRBV19
D: TRBD1
CDR3: CASHWTGIFQPQHF
DNA: TGTGCCAGTCACTGGACAGGGATTTTTCAGCCCCAGCATTTT

size: -
J: TRBJ1-4
V: TRBV20-1
D: -
CDR3: CSARGVRLPFF
DNA: TGCAGTGCTAGAGGGGTCAGGTTACCGTTTTTT

size: -
J: TRBJ2-5
V: TRBV7-3
D: -
CDR3: CASSLSAGVETQYF
DNA: TGTGCCAGCAGCTTATCCGCAGGGGTTGAGACCCAGTACTTC

size: -
J: TRBJ2-3
V: TRBV18
D: TRBD1
CDR3: CASSPGQGAADTQYF
DNA: TGTGCCAGCTCACCCGGACAGGGGGCGGCAGATACGCAGTATTTT

size: -
J: TRBJ1-2
V: TRBV28
D: -
CDR3: CASSSLGLNYGYTF
DNA: TGTGCCAGCAGTTCCTTGGGCCTTAACTATGGCTACACCTTC

size: once
J: TRBJ2-2
V: TRBV7-8
D: -
CDR3: CASSFKPTGELFF
DNA: TGTGCCAGCAGCTTTAAGCCCACCGGGGAGCTGTTTTTT

size: once
J: TRBJ2-3
V: TRBV27
D: TRBD2
CDR3: CASSLNLAGTDTQYF
DNA: TGTGCCAGCAGTTTAAATCTAGCGGGGACAGATACGCAGTATTTT

size: once
J: TRBJ2-1
V: TRBV9
D: TRBD2
CDR3: CASSVGSARGAIYNEQFF
DNA: TGTGCCAGCAGCGTAGGATCAGCGCGGGGGGCGATCTACAATGAGCAGTTCTTC

size: few
J: TRBJ2-7
V: TRBV10-1
D: -
CDR3: CASLRGTSYEQYF
DNA: TGCGCCAGCCTTAGAGGGACCTCCTACGAGCAGTACTTC

size: -
J: TRBJ2-5
V: TRBV6-5
D: -
CDR3: CASSYGLGETQYF
DNA: TGTGCCAGCAGTTACGGGTTAGGGGAGACCCAGTACTTC

size: -
J: TRBJ2-5
V: TRBV6-5
D: TRBD1
CDR3: CASSTYPGQGTTQYF
DNA: TGTGCCAGCAGTACATACCCGGGACAGGGGACGACCCAGTACTTC

size: -
J: TRBJ2-7
V: TRBV7-9
D: -
CDR3: CASSPLIGHGLEQYF
DNA: TGTGCCAGCAGCCCACTTATCGGACACGGACTGGAGCAGTACTTC

size: -
J: TRBJ1-4
V: TRBV4-2
D: -
CDR3: CASSQVIEALGEKLFF
DNA: TGTGCCAGCAGCCAAGTGATTGAGGCCCTTGGTGAAAAACTGTTTTTT

size: -
J: TRBJ1-6
V: TRBV28
D: -
CDR3: CASSPPNRVRSNSPLHF
DNA: TGTGCCAGCAGCCCCCCTAACAGGGTGAGAAGTAATTCACCCCTCCACTTT

size: -
J: TRBJ2-1
V: TRBV6-1
D: TRBD2
CDR3: CASSERRGGSEQFF
DNA: TGTGCCAGCAGTGAACGGCGGGGGGGTAGTGAGCAGTTCTTC

size: -
J: TRBJ1-5
V: TRBV6-1
D: -
CDR3: CASSEEEIWQPQHF
DNA: TGTGCCAGCAGTGAAGAGGAGATCTGGCAGCCCCAGCATTTT

size: -
J: TRBJ1-5
V: TRBV7-2
D: -
CDR3: CASSLGTQPQHF
DNA: TGTGCCAGCAGCCTAGGGACGCAGCCCCAGCATTTT

size: -
J: TRBJ1-1
V: TRBV30
D: -
CDR3: CAWSVSMLGNTEAFF
DNA: TGTGCCTGGAGTGTCTCAATGCTGGGAAACACTGAAGCTTTCTTT

size: -
J: TRBJ2-3
V: TRBV7-2
D: TRBD2
CDR3: CASSLRTSGGIGDTQYF
DNA: TGTGCCAGCAGCCTACGGACTAGCGGGGGGATAGGAGATACGCAGTATTTT

size: -
J: TRBJ1-2
V: TRBV27
D: -
CDR3: CASSLKPLGGDYGYTF
DNA: TGTGCCAGCAGTTTAAAACCCCTCGGGGGTGACTATGGCTACACCTTC

size: -
J: TRBJ2-2
V: TRBV7-2
D: -
CDR3: CASSARGWAGELFF
DNA: TGTGCCAGCAGCGCAAGGGGGTGGGCGGGGGAGCTGTTTTTT

size: -
J: TRBJ2-1
V: TRBV5-4
D: TRBD2
CDR3: CASSRLAGGPGEQFF
DNA: TGTGCCAGCAGCAGACTAGCGGGGGGGCCGGGTGAGCAGTTCTTC

size: once
J: TRBJ1-2
V: TRBV2
D: -
CDR3: CASSEVQGRGYTF
DNA: TGTGCCAGCAGTGAAGTTCAGGGTCGGGGCTACACCTTC

size: -
J: TRBJ1-2
V: TRBV5-4
D: TRBD1
CDR3: CASSPQGGSYGYTF
DNA: TGTGCCAGCAGCCCCCAGGGGGGGAGTTATGGCTACACCTTC

size: -
J: TRBJ1-3
V: TRBV18
D: TRBD1
CDR3: CASSQGQENTIYF
DNA: TGTGCCAGCTCGCAAGGACAGGAGAACACCATATATTTT

size: once
J: TRBJ1-5
V: TRBV18
D: -
CDR3: CASSPGTGGLQPQHF
DNA: TGTGCCAGCTCACCGGGGACCGGGGGACTCCAGCCCCAGCATTTT

size: -
J: TRBJ1-4
V: TRBV19
D: -
CDR3: CASSTPWGEKLFF
DNA: TGTGCCAGTTCGACTCCATGGGGAGAAAAACTGTTTTTT

size: -
J: TRBJ1-1
V: TRBV4-2
D: TRBD1
CDR3: CASSRVGQTMNTEAFF
DNA: TGTGCCAGCAGCCGGGTGGGACAGACCATGAACACTGAAGCTTTCTTT

size: -
J: TRBJ1-1
V: TRBV5-6
D: TRBD1
CDR3: CASSLGQGEAFF
DNA: TGTGCCAGCAGCCTAGGACAGGGTGAAGCTTTCTTT

size: -
J: TRBJ2-1
V: TRBV5-8
D: -
CDR3: CASSIRDHNEQFF
DNA: TGTGCCAGCAGCATCCGGGACCACAATGAGCAGTTCTTC

size: -
J: TRBJ1-2
V: TRBV5-1
D: TRBD1
CDR3: CASSLAVGQGRIRNYGYTF
DNA: TGCGCCAGCAGCTTGGCCGTCGGACAGGGACGGATACGGAACTATGGCTACACCTTC

size: -
J: TRBJ2-2
V: TRBV30
D: TRBD1
CDR3: CAWSEIGQGATGELFF
DNA: TGTGCCTGGAGCGAAATCGGACAGGGGGCAACCGGGGAGCTGTTTTTT